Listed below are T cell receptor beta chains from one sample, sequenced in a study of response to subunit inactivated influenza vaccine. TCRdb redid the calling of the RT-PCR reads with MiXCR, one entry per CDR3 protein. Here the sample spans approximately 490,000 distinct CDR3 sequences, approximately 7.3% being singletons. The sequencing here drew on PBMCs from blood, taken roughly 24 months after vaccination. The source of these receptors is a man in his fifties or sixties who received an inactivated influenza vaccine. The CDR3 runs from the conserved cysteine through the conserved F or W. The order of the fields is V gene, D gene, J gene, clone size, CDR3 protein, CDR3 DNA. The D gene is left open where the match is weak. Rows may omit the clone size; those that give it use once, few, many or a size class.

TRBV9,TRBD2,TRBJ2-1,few,CASSVGGASGAEEFF,TGTGCCAGCAGCGTTGGGGGGGCTAGCGGGGCGGAGGAGTTCTTC
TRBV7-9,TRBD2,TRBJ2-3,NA,CASSSGGGRRYF,TGTGCCAGCAGCTCGGGTGGCGGGAGGCGGTATTTT
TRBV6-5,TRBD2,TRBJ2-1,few,CASSYLAGAFHNEQFF,TGTGCCAGCAGTTACCTGGCGGGAGCTTTCCACAATGAGCAGTTCTTC
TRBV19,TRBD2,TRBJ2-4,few,CASSMFSGGDKNIQYF,TGTGCCAGTAGTATGTTTAGCGGGGGGGACAAAAACATTCAGTACTTC
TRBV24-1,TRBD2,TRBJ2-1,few,CATSQPGLAGYEQFF,TGTGCCACCAGCCAACCGGGACTAGCGGGATATGAGCAGTTCTTC
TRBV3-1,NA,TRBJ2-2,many,CASSQFIPGADTGELFF,TGTGCCAGCAGCCAATTTATCCCCGGGGCGGACACCGGGGAGCTGTTTTTT
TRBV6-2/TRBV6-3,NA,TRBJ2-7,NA,CASSYASYLYGTELEQYF,TGTGCCAGCAGTTACGCGTCCTACCTTTACGGGACTGAGCTAGAGCAGTACTTC
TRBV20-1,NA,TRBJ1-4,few,CSASEGEEKLFF,TGCAGTGCTAGTGAAGGGGAAGAAAAACTGTTTTTT
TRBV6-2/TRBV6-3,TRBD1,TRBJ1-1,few,CASKQGVNTEAFF,TGTGCCAGCAAGCAGGGGGTGAACACTGAAGCTTTCTTT
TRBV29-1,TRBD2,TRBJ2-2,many,CSGGLAGGTGELFF,TGCAGCGGAGGACTAGCGGGAGGTACCGGGGAGCTGTTTTTT
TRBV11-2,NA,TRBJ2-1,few,CASSLGTLTTYNEQFF,TGTGCCAGCAGCTTAGGTACCTTAACCACCTACAATGAGCAGTTCTTC
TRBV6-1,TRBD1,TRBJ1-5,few,CASSEGTGGFQPQHF,TGTGCCAGCAGTGAAGGGACAGGGGGCTTTCAGCCCCAGCATTTT
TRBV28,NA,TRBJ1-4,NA,CASFEPRAEKLFF,TGTGCCAGCTTTGAACCCCGGGCCGAAAAACTGTTTTTT
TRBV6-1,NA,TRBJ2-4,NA,CASSSQGGNIQYF,TGTGCCAGCAGTAGTCAAGGAGGAAACATTCAGTACTTC
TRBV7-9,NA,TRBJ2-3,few,CASSLRRDGDTQYF,TGTGCCAGCAGCTTAAGGCGGGATGGAGATACGCAGTATTTT
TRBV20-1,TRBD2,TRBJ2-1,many,CSARRGGVENEQFF,TGCAGTGCTAGACGCGGGGGGGTGGAAAATGAGCAGTTCTTC
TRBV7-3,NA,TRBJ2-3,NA,CASSSSLKDTQYF,TGTGCCAGCAGCTCCTCTCTAAAAGATACGCAGTATTTT
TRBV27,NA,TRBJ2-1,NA,CASRPYDRSWGSAGDNEQFF,TGTGCCAGCAGACCCTACGACAGGTCTTGGGGCTCTGCGGGGGACAATGAGCAGTTCTTC
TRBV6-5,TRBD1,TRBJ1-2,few,CASRQGAGGYTF,TGTGCTTCCCGACAGGGGGCGGGTGGCTACACCTTC
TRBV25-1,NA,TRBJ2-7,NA,CASSDGSHEQYF,TGTGCCAGCAGTGATGGGTCACACGAGCAGTACTTC
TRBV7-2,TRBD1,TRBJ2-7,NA,CASSLTGAVSEQYF,TGTGCCAGCAGCCTAACAGGGGCCGTGAGCGAGCAGTACTTC
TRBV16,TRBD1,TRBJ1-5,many,CASSLHDRAYSNQPQHF,TGTGCCAGCAGCCTACATGACAGGGCTTATAGCAATCAGCCCCAGCATTTT
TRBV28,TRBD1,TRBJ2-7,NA,CASRPGQGVKQYF,TGTGCCAGCAGACCGGGACAGGGAGTTAAGCAGTACTTC
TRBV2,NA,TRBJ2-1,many,CASREEDSYNEQFF,TGTGCCAGCAGGGAGGAAGACAGCTACAATGAGCAGTTCTTC
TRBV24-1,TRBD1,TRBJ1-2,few,CATSDSFRDRGTVGYTF,TGTGCCACCAGTGATTCATTCCGGGACAGGGGGACGGTTGGCTACACCTTC
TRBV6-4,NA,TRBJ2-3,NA,CASSEQAETSTDTQYF,TGTGCCAGCAGTGAACAGGCAGAGACTAGCACAGATACGCAGTATTTT
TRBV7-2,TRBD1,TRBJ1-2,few,CASSFSPSDRDYGYTF,TGTGCCAGCAGCTTCTCTCCCTCGGACAGGGACTATGGCTACACCTTC
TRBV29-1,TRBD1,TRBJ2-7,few,CSVADRGLSYEQYF,TGCAGCGTGGCGGACAGGGGGCTCTCCTACGAGCAGTACTTC
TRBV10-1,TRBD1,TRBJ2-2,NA,CASSGTGASGELFF,TGCGCCAGCAGTGGGACAGGGGCGTCCGGGGAGCTGTTTTTT
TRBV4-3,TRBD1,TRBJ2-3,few,CASSLSRGKIGDTQYF,TGCGCCAGCAGCCTAAGCAGGGGGAAGATAGGAGATACGCAGTATTTT
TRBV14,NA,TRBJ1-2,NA,CASSQVQGTYGYTF,TGTGCCAGCAGCCAAGTTCAGGGGACCTATGGCTACACCTTC
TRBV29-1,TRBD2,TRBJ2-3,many,CSVEGASKRGGTDTQYF,TGCAGCGTTGAAGGTGCCTCTAAGCGGGGGGGAACAGATACGCAGTATTTT
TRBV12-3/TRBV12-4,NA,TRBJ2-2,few,CASSLGGRGNTGELFF,TGTGCCAGCAGTTTAGGGGGGCGGGGGAACACCGGGGAGCTGTTTTTT
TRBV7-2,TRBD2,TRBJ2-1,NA,CASSLVASGSGNEQFF,TGTGCCAGCAGCTTAGTTGCGAGCGGGAGTGGCAATGAGCAGTTCTTC
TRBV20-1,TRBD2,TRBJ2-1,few,CSASEGTSSYNEQFF,TGCAGTGCTAGCGAGGGGACTAGCTCCTACAATGAGCAGTTCTTC